The source of this T cell receptor beta chain is a study of cytomegalovirus exposure and HLA in healthy donors. Overall study: Earlier findings included 90 million to 120 million unique TCR beta sequences obtained from about 180 million T cells. Study findings and constraints: Across donors, most TCRs were seen rarely, yet some public ones were widespread. Previously analyzed data showed that most TCR beta V segments were productive at a frequency of about 90% or about 30%. Listed as cytomegalovirus-associated were 150 or so TCR beta chains.

As concerns this clone: Its target is not known.

The PCR made use of 60 Vbeta and 13 Jbeta primers. TCRdb's table, derived via immunoSEQ multiplex PCR, lists solely in-frame clones and lacks some. The repertoire consists of about 89,000 clones, with 85% occurring once and the leading ten covering 7.4%. Sequenced input: PBMCs. The sequence was obtained from a man in his forties in good health and CMV-seropositive.

In DNA form, the CDR3 reads TGTGCCAGCAGCCTCAAACAGGGTTTGGGCACAGATACGCAGTATTTT. The encoded protein is CASSLKQGLGTDTQYF. This chain links TRBV11-2 with TRBJ2-3; D is possibly TRBD1 (6 bases). This CDR3 has 16 residues. Per germline, CDR1 SGHAT and CDR2 FQNNGV. Trimming shortened V by 5 bases and J by 1 base, and 16 bases separated the two germline ends.